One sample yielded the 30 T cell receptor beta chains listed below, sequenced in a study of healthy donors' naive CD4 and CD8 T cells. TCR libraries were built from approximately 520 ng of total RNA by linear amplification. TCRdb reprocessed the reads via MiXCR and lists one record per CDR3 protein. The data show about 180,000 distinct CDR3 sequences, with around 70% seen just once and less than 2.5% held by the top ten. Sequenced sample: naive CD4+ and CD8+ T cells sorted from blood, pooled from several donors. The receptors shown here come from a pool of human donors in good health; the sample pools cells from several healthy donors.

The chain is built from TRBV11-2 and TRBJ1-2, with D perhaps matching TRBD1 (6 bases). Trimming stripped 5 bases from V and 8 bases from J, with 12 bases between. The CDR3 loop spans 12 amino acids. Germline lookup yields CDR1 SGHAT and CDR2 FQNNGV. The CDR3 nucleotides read TGTGCCAGCAGCATGGCAGGGGTAGGCTACACCTTC. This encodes CASSMAGVGYTF.

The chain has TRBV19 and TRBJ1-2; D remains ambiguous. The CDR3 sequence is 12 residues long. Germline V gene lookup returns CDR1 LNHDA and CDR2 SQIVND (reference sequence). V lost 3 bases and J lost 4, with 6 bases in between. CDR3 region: CASSIPLYGYTF. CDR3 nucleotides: TGTGCCAGTAGTATCCCCCTCTATGGCTACACCTTC.

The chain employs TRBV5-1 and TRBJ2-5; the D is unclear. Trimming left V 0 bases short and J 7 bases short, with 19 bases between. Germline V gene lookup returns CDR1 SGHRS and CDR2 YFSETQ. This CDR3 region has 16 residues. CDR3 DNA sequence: TGCGCCAGCAGCTTGGGTACAGCGAACACCCTTGGGACCCAGTACTTC. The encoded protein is CASSLGTANTLGTQYF.

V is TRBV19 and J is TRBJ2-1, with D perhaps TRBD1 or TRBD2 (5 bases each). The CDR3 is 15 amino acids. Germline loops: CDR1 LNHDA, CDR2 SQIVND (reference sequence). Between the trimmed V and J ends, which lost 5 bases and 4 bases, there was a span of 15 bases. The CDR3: CASSPRDAGYNEQFF. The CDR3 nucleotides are TGTGCCAGTAGTCCGAGGGACGCCGGATACAATGAGCAGTTCTTC. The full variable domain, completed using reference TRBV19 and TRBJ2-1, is DGGITQSPKYLFRKEGQNVTLSCEQNLNHDAMYWYRQDPGQGLRLIYYSQIVNDFQKGDIAEGYSVSREKKESFPLTVTSAQKNPTAFYLCASSPRDAGYNEQFFGPGTRLTVL.

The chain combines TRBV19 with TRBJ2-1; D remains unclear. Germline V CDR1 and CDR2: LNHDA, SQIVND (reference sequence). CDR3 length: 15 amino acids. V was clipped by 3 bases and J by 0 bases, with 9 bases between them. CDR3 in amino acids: CASSIHRNSYNEQFF. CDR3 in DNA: TGTGCCAGTAGTATTCACAGAAACTCCTACAATGAGCAGTTCTTC.

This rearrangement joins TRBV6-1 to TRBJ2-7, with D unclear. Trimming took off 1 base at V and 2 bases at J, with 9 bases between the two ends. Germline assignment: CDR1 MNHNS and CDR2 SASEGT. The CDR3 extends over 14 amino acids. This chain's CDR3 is CASSEVTAAYEQYF. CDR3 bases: TGTGCCAGCAGTGAAGTGACTGCCGCCTACGAGCAGTACTTC.

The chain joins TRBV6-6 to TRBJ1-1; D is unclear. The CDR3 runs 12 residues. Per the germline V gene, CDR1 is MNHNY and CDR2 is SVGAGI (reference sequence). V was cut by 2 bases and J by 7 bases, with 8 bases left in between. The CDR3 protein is CASSYLGSEAFF. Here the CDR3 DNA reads TGTGCCAGCAGTTACCTCGGCAGTGAAGCTTTCTTT.

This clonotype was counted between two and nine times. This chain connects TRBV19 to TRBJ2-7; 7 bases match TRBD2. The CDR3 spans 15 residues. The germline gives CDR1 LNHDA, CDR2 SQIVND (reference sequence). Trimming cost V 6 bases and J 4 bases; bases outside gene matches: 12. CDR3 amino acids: CASSPGAGAGYEQYF. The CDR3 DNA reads TGTGCCAGTAGCCCCGGCGCGGGAGCAGGGTACGAGCAGTACTTC.

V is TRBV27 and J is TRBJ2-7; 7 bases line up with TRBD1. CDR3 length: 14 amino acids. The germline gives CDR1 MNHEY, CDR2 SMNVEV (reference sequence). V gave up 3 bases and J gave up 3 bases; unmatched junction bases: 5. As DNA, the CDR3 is TGTGCCAGCAGTTTTAGACAGGGCAACTACGAGCAGTACTTC. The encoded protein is CASSFRQGNYEQYF.

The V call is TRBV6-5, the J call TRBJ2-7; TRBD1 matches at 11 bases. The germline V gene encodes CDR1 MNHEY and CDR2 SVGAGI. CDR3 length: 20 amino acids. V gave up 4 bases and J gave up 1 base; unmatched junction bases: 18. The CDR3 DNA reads TGTGCCAGCAGTTTTACCGCGCCACAAGCCGGGACAGGGGGTTCCTACGAGCAGTACTTC. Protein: CASSFTAPQAGTGGSYEQYF.

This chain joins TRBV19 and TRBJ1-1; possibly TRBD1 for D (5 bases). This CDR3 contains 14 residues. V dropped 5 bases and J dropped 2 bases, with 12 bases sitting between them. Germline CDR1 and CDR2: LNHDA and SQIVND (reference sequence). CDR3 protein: CASSPWTTNTEAFF. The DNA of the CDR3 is TGTGCCAGTAGTCCCTGGACAACTAACACTGAAGCTTTCTTT.

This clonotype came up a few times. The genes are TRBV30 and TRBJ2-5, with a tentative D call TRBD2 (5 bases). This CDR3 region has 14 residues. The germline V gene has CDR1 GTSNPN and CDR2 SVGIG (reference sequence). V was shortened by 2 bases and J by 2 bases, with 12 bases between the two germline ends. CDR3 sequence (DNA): TGTGCCTGGAGTACCGGACGGGGTCAAGAGACCCAGTACTTC. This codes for CAWSTGRGQETQYF. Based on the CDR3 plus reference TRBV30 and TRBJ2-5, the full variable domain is SQTIHQWPATLVQPVGSPLSLECTVEGTSNPNLYWYRQAAGRGLQLLFYSVGIGQISSEVPQNLSASRPQDRQFILSSKKLLLSDSGFYLCAWSTGRGQETQYFGPGTRLLVL.

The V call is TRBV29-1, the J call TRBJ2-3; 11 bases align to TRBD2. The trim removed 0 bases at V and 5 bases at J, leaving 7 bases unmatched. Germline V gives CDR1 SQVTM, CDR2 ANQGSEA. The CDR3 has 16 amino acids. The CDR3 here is CSVEDLAGTSGDTQYF. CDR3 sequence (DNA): TGCAGCGTTGAAGATCTCGCCGGGACTAGCGGAGATACGCAGTATTTT.

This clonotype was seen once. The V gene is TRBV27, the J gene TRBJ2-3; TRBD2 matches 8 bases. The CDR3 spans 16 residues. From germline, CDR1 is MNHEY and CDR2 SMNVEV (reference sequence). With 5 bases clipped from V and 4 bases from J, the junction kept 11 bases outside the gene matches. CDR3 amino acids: CASSPESAGAADTQYF. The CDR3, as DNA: TGTGCCAGCAGTCCCGAGTCAGCGGGGGCTGCAGATACGCAGTATTTT.

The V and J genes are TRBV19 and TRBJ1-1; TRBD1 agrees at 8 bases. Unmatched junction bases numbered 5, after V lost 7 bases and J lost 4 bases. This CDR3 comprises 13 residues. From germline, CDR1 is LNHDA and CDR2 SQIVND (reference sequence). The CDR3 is CASTGGQGTEAFF. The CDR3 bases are TGTGCCAGTACCGGAGGACAGGGCACTGAAGCTTTCTTT. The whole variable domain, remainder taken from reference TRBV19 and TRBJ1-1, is DGGITQSPKYLFRKEGQNVTLSCEQNLNHDAMYWYRQDPGQGLRLIYYSQIVNDFQKGDIAEGYSVSREKKESFPLTVTSAQKNPTAFYLCASTGGQGTEAFFGQGTRLTVV.

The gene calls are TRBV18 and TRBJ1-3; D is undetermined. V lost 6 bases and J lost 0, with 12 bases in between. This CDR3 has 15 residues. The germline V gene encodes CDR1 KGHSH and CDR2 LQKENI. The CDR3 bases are TGTGCCAGCTCGCCTTCAGAGAGCTCTGGAAACACCATATATTTT. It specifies CASSPSESSGNTIYF.

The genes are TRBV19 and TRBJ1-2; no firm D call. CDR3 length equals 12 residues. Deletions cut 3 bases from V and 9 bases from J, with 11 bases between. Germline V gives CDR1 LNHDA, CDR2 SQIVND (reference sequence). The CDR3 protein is CASSILGGSYTF. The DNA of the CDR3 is TGTGCCAGTAGTATCCTTGGAGGGAGCTACACCTTC.

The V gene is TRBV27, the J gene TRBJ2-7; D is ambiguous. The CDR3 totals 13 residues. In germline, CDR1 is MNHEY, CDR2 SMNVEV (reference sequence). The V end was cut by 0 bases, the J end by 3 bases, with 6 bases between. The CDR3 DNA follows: TGTGCCAGCAGTTTATCGGCAGACTACGAGCAGTACTTC. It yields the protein CASSLSADYEQYF.

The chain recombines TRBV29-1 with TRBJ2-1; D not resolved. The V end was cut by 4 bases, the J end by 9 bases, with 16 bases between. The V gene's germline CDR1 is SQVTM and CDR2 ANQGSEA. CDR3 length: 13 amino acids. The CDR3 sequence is CSVGVSSVGEQFF. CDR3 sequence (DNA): TGCAGCGTTGGTGTCAGCAGCGTAGGTGAGCAGTTCTTC.

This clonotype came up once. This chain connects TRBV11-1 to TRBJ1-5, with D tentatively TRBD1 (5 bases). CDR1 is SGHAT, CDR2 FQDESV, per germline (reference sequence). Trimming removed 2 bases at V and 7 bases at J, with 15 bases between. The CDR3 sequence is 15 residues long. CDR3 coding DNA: TGTGCCAGCAGCTTACAGGGAAAGGAGAACCAGCCCCAGCATTTT. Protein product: CASSLQGKENQPQHF.

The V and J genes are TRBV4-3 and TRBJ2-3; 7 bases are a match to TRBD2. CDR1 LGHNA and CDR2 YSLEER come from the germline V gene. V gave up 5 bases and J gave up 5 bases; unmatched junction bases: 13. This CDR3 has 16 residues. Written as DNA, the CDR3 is TGCGCCAGCAGCTCACGACTGGCGGGAGAGGAAGATACGCAGTATTTT. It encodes CASSSRLAGEEDTQYF.

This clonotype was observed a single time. The CDR3 sequence is CASSPGLAGGLDEQFF. Written as DNA, the CDR3 is TGTGCCAGCAGTCCGGGACTAGCGGGAGGTTTAGATGAGCAGTTCTTC. The chain couples TRBV27 to TRBJ2-1; 15 nucleotides match TRBD2. The J segment lost 8 bases and the V segment lost 5 bases, leaving 7 bases of the junction unmatched. From germline, CDR1 is MNHEY and CDR2 SMNVEV (reference sequence). This CDR3 is 16 amino acids long.

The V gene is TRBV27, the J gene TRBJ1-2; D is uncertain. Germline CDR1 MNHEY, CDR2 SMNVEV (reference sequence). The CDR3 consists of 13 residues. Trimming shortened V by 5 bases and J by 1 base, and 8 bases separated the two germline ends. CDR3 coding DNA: TGTGCCAGCAGTCCTCAGGTTAACTATGGCTACACCTTC. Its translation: CASSPQVNYGYTF.

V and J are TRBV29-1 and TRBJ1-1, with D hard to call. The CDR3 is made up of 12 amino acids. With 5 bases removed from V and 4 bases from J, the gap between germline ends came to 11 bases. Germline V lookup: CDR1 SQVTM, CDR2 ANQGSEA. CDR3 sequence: CSVPGRPTEAFF. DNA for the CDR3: TGCAGCGTTCCCGGGAGGCCCACTGAAGCTTTCTTT.

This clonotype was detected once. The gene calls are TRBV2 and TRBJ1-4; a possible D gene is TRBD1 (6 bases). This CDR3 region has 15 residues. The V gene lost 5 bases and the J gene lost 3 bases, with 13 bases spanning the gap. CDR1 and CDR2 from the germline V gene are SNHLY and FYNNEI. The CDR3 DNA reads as TGTGCCAGCAGTACACAGGGCCCTTCTAATGAAAAACTGTTTTTT. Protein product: CASSTQGPSNEKLFF.

Written as DNA, the CDR3 is TGTGCCAGCAGCTTTGAAGGGTTGAACACTGAAGCTTTCTTT. Translating it yields CASSFEGLNTEAFF. This chain joins TRBV5-6 and TRBJ1-1; D remains unclear. Per germline, CDR1 SGHDT and CDR2 YYEEEE. This CDR3 is built from 14 residues. V lost 2 bases and J 0 bases, leaving 8 bases between the germline ends.

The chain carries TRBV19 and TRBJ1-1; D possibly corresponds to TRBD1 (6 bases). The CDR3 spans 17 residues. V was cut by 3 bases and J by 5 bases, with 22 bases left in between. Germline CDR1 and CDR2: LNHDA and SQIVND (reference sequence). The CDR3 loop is CASSIWGPDPRDTEAFF. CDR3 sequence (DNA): TGTGCCAGTAGTATTTGGGGGCCGGACCCCAGGGATACTGAAGCTTTCTTT.

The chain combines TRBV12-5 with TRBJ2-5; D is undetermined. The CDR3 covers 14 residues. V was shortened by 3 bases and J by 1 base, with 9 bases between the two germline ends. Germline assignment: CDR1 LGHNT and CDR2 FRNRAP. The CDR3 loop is CASGFPTSQETQYF. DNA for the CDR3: TGTGCTAGTGGTTTCCCGACTTCCCAAGAGACCCAGTACTTC.

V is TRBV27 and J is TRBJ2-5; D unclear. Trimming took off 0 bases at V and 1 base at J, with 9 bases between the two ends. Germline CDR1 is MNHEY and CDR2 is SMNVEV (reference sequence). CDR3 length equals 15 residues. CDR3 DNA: TGTGCCAGCAGTTTATCCCTCTCCGCCCAAGAGACCCAGTACTTC. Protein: CASSLSLSAQETQYF.

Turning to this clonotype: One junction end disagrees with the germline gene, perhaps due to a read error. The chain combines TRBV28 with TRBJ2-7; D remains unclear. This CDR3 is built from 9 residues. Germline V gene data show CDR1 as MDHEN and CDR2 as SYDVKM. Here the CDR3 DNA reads TGTGCCAGTGGTGACGAGCGGTACTTC. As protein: CASGDERYF.